This T cell receptor (beta chain) originates from a study of T cell responses to AZD1222 COVID-19 vaccine. Using immunoSEQ multiplex PCR, the repertoire was profiled, and TCRdb retains in-frame clones only, with some absent. The sample has 120,000 to 150,000 clones, roughly 90% seen once; the top ten hold roughly 2%. General study findings and limits: The donor cohort was predominantly white British with a female majority, and clonal diversity may have been underestimated. Among AZD1222 vaccinees, only five to seven were seropositive at baseline. There were vaccine-associated CD4 TCRs across spike, dominant at 160-218 and 743-854. Targeting of unmutated variant regions was reportedly seen in nearly half of spike-specific TCRs.

Germline CDR1 is KGHSH and CDR2 is LQKENI. J was trimmed by 3 bases and V by 4 bases; bases with no gene match: 4. The CDR3 consists of 15 residues. On this clone: The target antigen is unknown.

Sequencing was performed on peripheral blood, taken 28 days after the second AZD1222 dose. This sequence was found in an adult who received the AZD1222 COVID-19 vaccine. V is TRBV18 and J is TRBJ2-1; 9 bases map to TRBD1. The CDR3 nucleotides are TGTGCCAGCTCACTAGGGACAGGGCTCTACAATGAGCAGTTCTTC. Translated, it gives CASSLGTGLYNEQFF.